This TCR beta chain was captured by sequencing in a study of shared clonotypes between healthy human individuals. Study results and caveats: Among the subsets, naive ones generally showed larger estimated richness than memory ones. Unshared clonotypes carried lower generation probabilities than those common to all four donors.

This clone was observed a single time. Its cognate antigen is unknown. The method was immunoSEQ multiplex PCR; TCRdb's version includes in-frame clones alone and lacks a portion of them. The repertoire holds roughly 2 million clones, with almost 96% as singletons. Germline CDR1 is SEHNR and CDR2 is FQNEAQ (reference sequence). CDR3 length: 15 amino acids. Trimming took 2 bases from V and 1 from J, leaving 12 bases between them. The chain combines TRBV7-9 with TRBJ2-7, with D perhaps matching TRBD1 or TRBD2 (5 bases each). Sequenced sample: naive CD4+ T cells sorted from blood. Subset indicated: CD45RA+ positively selected. The receptor comes from a man aged 18 to 35 in good health. The CDR3 coding sequence is TGTGCCAGCAGCTTAAGGGACGGCCGTTCCTACGAGCAGTACTTC. As protein: CASSLRDGRSYEQYF.